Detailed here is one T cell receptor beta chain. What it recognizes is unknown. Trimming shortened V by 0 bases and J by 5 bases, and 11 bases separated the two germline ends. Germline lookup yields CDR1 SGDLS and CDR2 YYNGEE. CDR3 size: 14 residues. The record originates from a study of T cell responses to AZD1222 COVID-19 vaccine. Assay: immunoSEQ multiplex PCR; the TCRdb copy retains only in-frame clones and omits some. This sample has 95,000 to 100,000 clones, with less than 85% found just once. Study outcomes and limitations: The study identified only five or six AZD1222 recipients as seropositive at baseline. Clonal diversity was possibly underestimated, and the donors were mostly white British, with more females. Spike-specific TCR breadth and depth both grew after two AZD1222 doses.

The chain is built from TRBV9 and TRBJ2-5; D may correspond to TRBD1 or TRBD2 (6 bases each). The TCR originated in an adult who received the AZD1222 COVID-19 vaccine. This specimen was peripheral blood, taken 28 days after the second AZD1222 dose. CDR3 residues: CASSVEGGGETQYF. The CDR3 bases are TGTGCCAGCAGCGTAGAAGGAGGGGGTGAGACCCAGTACTTC. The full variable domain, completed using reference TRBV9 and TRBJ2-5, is DSGVTQTPKHLITATGQRVTLRCSPRSGDLSVYWYQQSLDQGLQFLIQYYNGEERAKGNILERFSAQQFPDLHSELNLSSLELGDSALYFCASSVEGGGETQYFGPGTRLLVL.